This T cell receptor beta chain was identified in a study of T cell changes during pregnancy in multiple sclerosis. Profiled with immunoSEQ multiplex PCR; TCRdb holds only in-frame clones, not every one. The data show around 99,000 clones, 92% seen once. The germline CDR1 and CDR2 sequences are SNHLY and FYNNEI. CDR3 length: 13 amino acids. Trimming cost V 9 bases and J 4 bases, with 15 bases left between them. The V and J genes are TRBV2 and TRBJ1-2; D may be TRBD1 (5 bases). This specimen consisted of peripheral blood, obtained in the first trimester of pregnancy. The receptor's source is a female donor with multiple sclerosis, enrolled in a pregnancy study. In DNA, the CDR3 is TGTGCCAGGGGGGGAGGGTCGGGCTATGGCTACACCTTC. Protein: CARGGGSGYGYTF.